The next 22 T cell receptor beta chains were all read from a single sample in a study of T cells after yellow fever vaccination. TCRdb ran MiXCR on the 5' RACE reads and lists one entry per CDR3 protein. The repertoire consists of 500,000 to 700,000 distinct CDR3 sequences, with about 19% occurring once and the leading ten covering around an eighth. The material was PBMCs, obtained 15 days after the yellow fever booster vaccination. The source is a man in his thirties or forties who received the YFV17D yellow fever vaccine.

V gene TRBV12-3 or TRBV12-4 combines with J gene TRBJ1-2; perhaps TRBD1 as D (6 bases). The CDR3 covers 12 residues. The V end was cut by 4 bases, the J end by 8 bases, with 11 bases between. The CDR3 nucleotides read TGTGCCAGCAGTTCCCGGGGGCAGGGCTACACCTTC. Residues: CASSSRGQGYTF.

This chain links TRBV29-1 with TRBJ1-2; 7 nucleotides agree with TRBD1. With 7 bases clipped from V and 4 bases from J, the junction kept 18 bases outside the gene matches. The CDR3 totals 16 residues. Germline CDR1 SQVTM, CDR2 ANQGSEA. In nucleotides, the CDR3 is TGCAGCGCCCAAGGAGGGGGCGTATTAAAGGGCTATGGCTACACCTTC. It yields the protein CSAQGGGVLKGYGYTF.

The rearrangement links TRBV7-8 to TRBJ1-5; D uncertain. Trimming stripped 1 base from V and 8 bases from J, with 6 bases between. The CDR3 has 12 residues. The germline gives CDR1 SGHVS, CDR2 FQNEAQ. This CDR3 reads CASSLVREPQHF. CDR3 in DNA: TGTGCCAGCAGCTTAGTGAGGGAGCCCCAGCATTTT.

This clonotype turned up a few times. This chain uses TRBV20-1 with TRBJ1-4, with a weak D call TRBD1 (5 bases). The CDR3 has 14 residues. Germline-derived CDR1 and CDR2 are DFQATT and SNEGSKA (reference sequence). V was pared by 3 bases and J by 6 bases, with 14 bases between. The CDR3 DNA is TGCAGTGCTAGGATTGCAGGGTGGGATGAAAAACTGTTTTTT. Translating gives CSARIAGWDEKLFF.

Here the CDR3 reads CATSGHGQGVYNEQFF. CDR3 coding DNA: TGTGCCACCAGCGGCCACGGACAGGGGGTCTACAATGAGCAGTTCTTC. V is TRBV15 and J is TRBJ2-1; TRBD1 matches at 10 bases. The V gene's germline CDR1 is LNHNV and CDR2 YYDKDF (reference sequence). This CDR3 is 16 amino acids long. The ends lost 5 bases at V and 3 bases at J; junction bases unmatched: 7.

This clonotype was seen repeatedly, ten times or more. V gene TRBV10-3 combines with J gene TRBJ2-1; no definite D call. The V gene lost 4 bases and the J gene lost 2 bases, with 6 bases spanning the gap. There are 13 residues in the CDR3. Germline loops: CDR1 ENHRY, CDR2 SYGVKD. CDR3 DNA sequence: TGTGCCATCAGTGTTGAGACCTACAATGAGCAGTTCTTC. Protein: CAISVETYNEQFF.

The CDR3 is CASRGGAIAYEQYF. The CDR3 bases are TGTGCCAGCAGAGGGGGGGCCATAGCCTACGAGCAGTACTTC. The V call is TRBV2, the J call TRBJ2-7; D perhaps matches TRBD2 (7 bases). V lost 6 bases, J lost 2 bases, and 14 bases lay in between. Germline V CDR1 and CDR2: SNHLY, FYNNEI. This CDR3 has 14 amino acids.

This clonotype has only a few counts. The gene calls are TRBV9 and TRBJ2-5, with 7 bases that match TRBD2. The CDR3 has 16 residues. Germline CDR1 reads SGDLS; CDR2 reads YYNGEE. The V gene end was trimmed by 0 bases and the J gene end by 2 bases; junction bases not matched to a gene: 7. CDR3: CASSVASGSGQETQYF. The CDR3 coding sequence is TGTGCCAGCAGCGTAGCCTCAGGTAGCGGGCAAGAGACCCAGTACTTC. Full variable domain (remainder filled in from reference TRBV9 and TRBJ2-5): DSGVTQTPKHLITATGQRVTLRCSPRSGDLSVYWYQQSLDQGLQFLIQYYNGEERAKGNILERFSAQQFPDLHSELNLSSLELGDSALYFCASSVASGSGQETQYFGPGTRLLVL.

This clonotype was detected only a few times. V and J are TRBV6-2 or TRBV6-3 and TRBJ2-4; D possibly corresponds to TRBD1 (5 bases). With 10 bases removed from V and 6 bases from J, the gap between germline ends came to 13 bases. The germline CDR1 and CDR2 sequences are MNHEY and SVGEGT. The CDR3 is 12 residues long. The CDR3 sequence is CATNQGRNIQYF. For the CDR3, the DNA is TGTGCCACCAACCAGGGCCGAAACATTCAGTACTTC.

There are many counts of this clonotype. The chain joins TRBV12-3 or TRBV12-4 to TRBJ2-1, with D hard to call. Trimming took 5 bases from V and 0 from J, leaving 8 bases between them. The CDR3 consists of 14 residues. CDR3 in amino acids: CASSPRSSYNEQFF. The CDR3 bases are TGTGCCAGCAGTCCTAGGAGCTCCTACAATGAGCAGTTCTTC.

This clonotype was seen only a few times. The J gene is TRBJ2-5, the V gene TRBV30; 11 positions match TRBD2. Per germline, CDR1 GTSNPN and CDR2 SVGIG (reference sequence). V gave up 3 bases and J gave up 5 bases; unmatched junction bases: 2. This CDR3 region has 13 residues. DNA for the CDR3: TGTGCCTGGAGGACTAGCGGGACCGAGACCCAGTACTTC. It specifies CAWRTSGTETQYF.

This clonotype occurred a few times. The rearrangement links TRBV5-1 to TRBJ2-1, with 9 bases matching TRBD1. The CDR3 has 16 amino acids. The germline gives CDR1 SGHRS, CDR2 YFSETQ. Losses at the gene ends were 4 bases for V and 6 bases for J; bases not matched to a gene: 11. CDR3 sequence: CASSLTGTGYSNEQFF. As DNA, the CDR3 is TGCGCCAGCAGCCTGACCGGGACAGGGTATAGCAATGAGCAGTTCTTC.

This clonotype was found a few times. CDR3 nucleotide sequence: TGTGCCAGCAGCCTTTCGACAGTGGTGGGTACTGAAGCTTTCTTT. Protein: CASSLSTVVGTEAFF. V usage is TRBV3-1 and J usage is TRBJ1-1, with D tentatively TRBD1 (5 bases). Trimming left V 4 bases short and J 5 bases short, with 17 bases between. Germline V CDR1 and CDR2: LGHDT, YNNKEL (reference sequence). CDR3 length equals 15 residues.

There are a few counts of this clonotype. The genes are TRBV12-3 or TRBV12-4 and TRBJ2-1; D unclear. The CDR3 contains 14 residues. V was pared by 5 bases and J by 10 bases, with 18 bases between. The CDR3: CASSPRSPETEQFF. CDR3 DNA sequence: TGTGCCAGCAGTCCCCGGAGTCCCGAGACAGAGCAGTTCTTC.

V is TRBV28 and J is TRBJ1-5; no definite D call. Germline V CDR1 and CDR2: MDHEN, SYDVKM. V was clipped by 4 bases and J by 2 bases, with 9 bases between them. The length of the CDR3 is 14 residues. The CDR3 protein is CASSYWSRNQPQHF. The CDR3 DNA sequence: TGTGCCAGCAGTTACTGGTCTCGCAATCAGCCCCAGCATTTT.

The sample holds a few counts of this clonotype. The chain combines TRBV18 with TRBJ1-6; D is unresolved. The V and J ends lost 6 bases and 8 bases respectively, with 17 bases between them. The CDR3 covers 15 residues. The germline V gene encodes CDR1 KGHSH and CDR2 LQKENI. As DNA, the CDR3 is TGTGCCAGCTCGCCGACCTCTGGCATCCATTCACCCCTCCACTTT. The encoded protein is CASSPTSGIHSPLHF.

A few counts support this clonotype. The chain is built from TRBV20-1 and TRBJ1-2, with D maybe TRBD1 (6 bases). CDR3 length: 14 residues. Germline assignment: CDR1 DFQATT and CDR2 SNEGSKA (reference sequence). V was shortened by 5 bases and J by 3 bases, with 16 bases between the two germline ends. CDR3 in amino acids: CSAHWVGGDYGYTF. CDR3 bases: TGCAGTGCTCATTGGGTAGGGGGGGACTATGGCTACACCTTC.

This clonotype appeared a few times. CDR3 DNA: TGTGCCAGCAGGGACAGGGGCTCGTACGAGCAGTACTTC. This gives the protein CASRDRGSYEQYF. V usage is TRBV12-3 or TRBV12-4 and J usage is TRBJ2-7; 9 nucleotides agree with TRBD1. The CDR3 totals 13 residues. V shed 6 bases and J 4 bases; nucleotides not matched to a gene: 4.

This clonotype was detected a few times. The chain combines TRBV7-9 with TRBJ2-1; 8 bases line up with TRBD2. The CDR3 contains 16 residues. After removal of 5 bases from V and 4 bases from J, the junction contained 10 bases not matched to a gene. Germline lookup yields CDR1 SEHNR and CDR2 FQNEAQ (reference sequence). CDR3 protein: CASSPIREGPYNEQFF. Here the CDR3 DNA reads TGTGCCAGCAGCCCCATTCGGGAGGGCCCTTACAATGAGCAGTTCTTC.

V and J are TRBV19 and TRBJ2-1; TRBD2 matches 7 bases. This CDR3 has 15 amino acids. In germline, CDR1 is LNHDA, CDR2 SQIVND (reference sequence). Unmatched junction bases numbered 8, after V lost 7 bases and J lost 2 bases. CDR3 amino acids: CASTAMGGTYNEQFF. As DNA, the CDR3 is TGTGCCAGTACCGCTATGGGGGGGACCTACAATGAGCAGTTCTTC.

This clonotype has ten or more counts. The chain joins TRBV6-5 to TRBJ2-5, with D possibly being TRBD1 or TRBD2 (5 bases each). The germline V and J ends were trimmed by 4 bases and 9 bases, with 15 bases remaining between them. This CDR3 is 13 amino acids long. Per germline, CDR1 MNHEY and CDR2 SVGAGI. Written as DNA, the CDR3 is TGTGCCAGCAGTTCGGACACCTCGCGGGCCCAGTACTTC. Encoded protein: CASSSDTSRAQYF.

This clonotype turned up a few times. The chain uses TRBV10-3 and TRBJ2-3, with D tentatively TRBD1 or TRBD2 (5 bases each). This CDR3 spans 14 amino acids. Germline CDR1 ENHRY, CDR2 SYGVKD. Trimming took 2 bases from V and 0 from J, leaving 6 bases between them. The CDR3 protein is CAISEEGSTDTQYF. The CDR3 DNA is TGTGCCATCAGTGAGGAGGGGAGCACAGATACGCAGTATTTT.